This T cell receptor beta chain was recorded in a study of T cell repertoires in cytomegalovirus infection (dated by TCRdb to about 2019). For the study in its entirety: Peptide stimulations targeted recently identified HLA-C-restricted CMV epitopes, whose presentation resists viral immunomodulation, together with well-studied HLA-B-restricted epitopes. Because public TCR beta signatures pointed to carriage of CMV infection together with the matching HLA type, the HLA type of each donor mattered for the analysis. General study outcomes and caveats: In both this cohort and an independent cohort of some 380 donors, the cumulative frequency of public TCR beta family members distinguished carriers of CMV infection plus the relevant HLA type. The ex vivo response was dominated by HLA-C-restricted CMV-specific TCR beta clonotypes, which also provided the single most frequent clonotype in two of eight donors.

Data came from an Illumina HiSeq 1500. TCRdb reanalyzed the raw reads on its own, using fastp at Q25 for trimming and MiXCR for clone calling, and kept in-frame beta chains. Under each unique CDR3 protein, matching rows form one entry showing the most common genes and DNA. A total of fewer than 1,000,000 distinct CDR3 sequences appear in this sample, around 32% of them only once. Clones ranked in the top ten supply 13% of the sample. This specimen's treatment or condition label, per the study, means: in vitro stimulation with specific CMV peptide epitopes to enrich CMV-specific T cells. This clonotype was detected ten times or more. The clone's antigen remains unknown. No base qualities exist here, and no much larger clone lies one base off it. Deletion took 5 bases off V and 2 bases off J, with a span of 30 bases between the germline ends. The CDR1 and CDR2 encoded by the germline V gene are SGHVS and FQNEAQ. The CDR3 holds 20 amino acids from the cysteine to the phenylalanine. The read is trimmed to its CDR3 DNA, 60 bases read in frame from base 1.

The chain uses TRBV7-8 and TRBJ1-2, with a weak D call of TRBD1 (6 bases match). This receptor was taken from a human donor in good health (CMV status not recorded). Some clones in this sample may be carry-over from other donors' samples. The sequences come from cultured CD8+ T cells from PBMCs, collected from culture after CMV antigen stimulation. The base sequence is TGTGCCAGCAGCCGTAGTTATTTGGAGGGAAGGGACAACCCGAACTATGGCTACACCTTC. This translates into CASSRSYLEGRDNPNYGYTF.